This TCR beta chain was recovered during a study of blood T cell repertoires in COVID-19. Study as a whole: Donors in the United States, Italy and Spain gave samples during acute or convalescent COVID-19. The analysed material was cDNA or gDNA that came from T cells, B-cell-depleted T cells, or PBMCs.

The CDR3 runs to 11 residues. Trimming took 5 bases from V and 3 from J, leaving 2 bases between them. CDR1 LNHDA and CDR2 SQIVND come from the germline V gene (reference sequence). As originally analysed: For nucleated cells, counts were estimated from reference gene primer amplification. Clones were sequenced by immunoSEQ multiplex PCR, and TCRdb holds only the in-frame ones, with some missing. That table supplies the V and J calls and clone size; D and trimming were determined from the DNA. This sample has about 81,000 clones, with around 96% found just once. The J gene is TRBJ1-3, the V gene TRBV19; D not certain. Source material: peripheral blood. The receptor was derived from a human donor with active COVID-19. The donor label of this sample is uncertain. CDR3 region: CASSHGNTIYF. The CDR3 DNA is TGTGCCAGTAGTCATGGAAACACCATATATTTT.